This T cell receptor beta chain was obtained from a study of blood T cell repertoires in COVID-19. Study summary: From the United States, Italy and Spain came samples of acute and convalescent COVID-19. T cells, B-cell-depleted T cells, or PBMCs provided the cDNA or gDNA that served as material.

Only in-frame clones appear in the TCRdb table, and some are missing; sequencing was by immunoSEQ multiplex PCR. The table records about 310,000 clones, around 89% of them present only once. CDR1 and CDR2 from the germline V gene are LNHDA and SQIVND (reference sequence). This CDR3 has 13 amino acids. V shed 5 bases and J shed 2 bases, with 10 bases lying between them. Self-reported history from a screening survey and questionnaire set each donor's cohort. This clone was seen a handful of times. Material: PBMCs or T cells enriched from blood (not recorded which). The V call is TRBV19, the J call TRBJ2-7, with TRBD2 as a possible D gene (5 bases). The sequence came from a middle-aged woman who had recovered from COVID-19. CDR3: CASSDSAAYEQYF. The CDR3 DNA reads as TGTGCCAGTAGTGATAGCGCCGCCTACGAGCAGTACTTC. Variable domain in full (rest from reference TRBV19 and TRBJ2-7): DGGITQSPKYLFRKEGQNVTLSCEQNLNHDAMYWYRQDPGQGLRLIYYSQIVNDFQKGDIAEGYSVSREKKESFPLTVTSAQKNPTAFYLCASSDSAAYEQYFGPGTRLTVT.